This TCR beta chain derives from a study of technical replicates of blood from a few donors. CDR1 and CDR2 from the germline V gene are SGHVS and FQNEAQ. V shed 5 bases, J shed 7 bases, and the junction held 12 bases outside the gene matches. The CDR3 extends over 16 amino acids. The assay was immunoSEQ multiplex PCR, and TCRdb's table has in-frame clones only and misses some. Among around 76,000 clones listed, around nine tenths were seen once. The TCR was taken from a human donor in good health. The genes are TRBV7-8 and TRBJ1-5; 9 bases align to TRBD1. Sequenced: T cells isolated from PBMCs. CDR3 amino acids: CASSASQGAPGQPQHF. The CDR3 DNA is TGTGCCAGCAGCGCCTCACAGGGGGCCCCAGGACAGCCCCAGCATTTT.